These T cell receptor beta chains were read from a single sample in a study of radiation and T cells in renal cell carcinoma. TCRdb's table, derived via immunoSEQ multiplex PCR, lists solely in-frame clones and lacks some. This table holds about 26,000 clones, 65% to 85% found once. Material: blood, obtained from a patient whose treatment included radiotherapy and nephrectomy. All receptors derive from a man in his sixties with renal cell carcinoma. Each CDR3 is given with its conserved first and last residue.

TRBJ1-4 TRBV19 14 CASREEPTNEKLFF
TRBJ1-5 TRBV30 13 CAWGSWPSQPQHF
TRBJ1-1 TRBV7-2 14 CASSLNRVNTEAFF
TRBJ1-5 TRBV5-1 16 CASSLMAGANPQPQHF
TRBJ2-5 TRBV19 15 CASGRNGGARETQYF
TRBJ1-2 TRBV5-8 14 CASSPGTANYGYTF
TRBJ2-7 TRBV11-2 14 CASSQDRGAYEQYF
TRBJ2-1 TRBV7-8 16 CASSLSNREVPTEQFF
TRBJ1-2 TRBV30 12 CAWNRGVGGYTF
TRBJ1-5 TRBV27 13 CASKLQGNQPQHF
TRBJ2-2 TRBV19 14 CASKRTLNTGELFF
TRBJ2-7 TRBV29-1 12 CSVGGPEIGQYF
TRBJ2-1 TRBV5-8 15 CASSLYRGPYNEQFF
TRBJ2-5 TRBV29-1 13 CSVVGGSGETQYF
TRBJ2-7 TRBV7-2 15 CASSLPTSGSYEQYF
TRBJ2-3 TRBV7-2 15 CASSYAGTLTDTQYF
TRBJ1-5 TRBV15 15 CATSEGQGLYQPQHF
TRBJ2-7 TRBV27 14 CASSPTGTLLEQYF
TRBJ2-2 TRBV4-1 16 CASSQPGGLGTGELFF
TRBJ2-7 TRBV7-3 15 CASSILAGGFNEQYF
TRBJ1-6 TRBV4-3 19 CASSPRLGTGRDANSPLHF
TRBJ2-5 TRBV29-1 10 CSGGKETQYF
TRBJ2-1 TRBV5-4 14 CASSLVAGVDEQFF
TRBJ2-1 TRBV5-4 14 CASAERVGGNEQFF
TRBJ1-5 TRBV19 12 CASGGQVVPQHF
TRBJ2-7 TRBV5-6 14 CASSLVGREFEQYF
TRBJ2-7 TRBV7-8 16 CASSWMGTSGSYEQYF
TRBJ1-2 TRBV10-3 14 CAISETGLAGGYTF
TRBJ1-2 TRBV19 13 CASSIGQVYGYTF